This T cell receptor beta chain was found in a study of cytomegalovirus exposure and HLA in healthy donors. Germline V gene data show CDR1 as SGHRS and CDR2 as YFSETQ. The CDR3 has 13 residues. V was clipped by 6 bases and J by 4 bases, with 13 bases between them. The PCR made use of 60 Vbeta and 13 Jbeta primers. Some clones are missing from TCRdb's copy, which holds only in-frame ones; the method was immunoSEQ multiplex PCR. The sample shows approximately 120,000 clones, roughly 79% of them seen only once. The chain uses TRBV5-1 and TRBJ1-2; D unresolved. The TCR was taken from a woman under 40 in good health and CMV-seronegative. The sequencing input was PBMCs. The CDR3 bases are TGCGCCAGCACTAAAGAGGGTCTCTATGGCTACACCTTC. Translated, it gives CASTKEGLYGYTF.